This T cell receptor beta chain stems from a study of a mutant IDH1 vaccine in newly diagnosed glioma. For the study at large: Sex among treated patients split around 62% male, about 40% female; mean age was approximately 40 years. The earlier regimen, radiotherapy, temozolomide, or both, was most often both. Findings and caveats of the study: There were vaccine-induced immune responses in roughly 95% of the patients.

As to this clone: Antigen specificity is unknown.

The CDR3 spans 10 residues. The V gene's germline CDR1 is SNHLY and CDR2 FYNNEI. V was cut by 10 bases and J by 7 bases, with 9 bases left in between. Clones were sequenced by immunoSEQ multiplex PCR, and TCRdb holds only the in-frame ones, with some missing. The sample yields approximately 57,000 clones, 65% to 90% seen once. The time point: week 5, during vaccination. Each dose of the vaccine consisted of 300 ug of mutant IDH1 20-mer peptide, with topical imiquimod. In every donor, the tumor was a new WHO grade 3 or 4 IDH1-mutant, ATRX-lost astrocytoma. Sequences were derived from PBMCs, sampled from a glioma patient whose treatment included an IDH1 peptide vaccine. The source of this sequence is a woman younger than 35 with glioma. Some clones in this sample may be carry-over from other donors' samples. This rearrangement joins TRBV2 to TRBJ2-3, with no clear D. The CDR3 nucleotides are TGTGCCATAGGGCAGTATACGCAGTATTTT. This sequence encodes CAIGQYTQYF. The full variable domain, rest sourced from reference TRBV2 and TRBJ2-3, is EPEVTQTPSHQVTQMGQEVILRCVPISNHLYFYWYRQILGQKVEFLVSFYNNEISEKSEIFDDQFSVERPDGSNFTLKIRSTKLEDSAMYFCAIGQYTQYFGPGTRLTVL.